This T cell receptor (beta chain) derives from a study of monozygotic twins with inflammatory bowel disease. CDR1 SGHKS and CDR2 YYEKEE come from the germline V gene (reference sequence). This CDR3 region has 13 residues. There were around 3.5 ug of total RNA used for each TCR library. Nested PCRs (around 15 and 9 cycles, two total) were applied to TCRalpha and TCRbeta cDNA. TCRdb re-called the 5' RACE reads and gives one entry per CDR3 protein, without DNA. In total, the table holds some 160,000 distinct CDR3 sequences. Findings and limits, study-wide: Neither one strong signal nor one clonotype associated with IBD was supported. Versus healthy twins, IBD patients showed fewer clonotypes shared with others, especially with disease activity.

Worth noting for this clonotype: Its antigen is as yet unknown.

The TCR originated in a human donor with ulcerative colitis or Crohn's disease, or a healthy co-twin of an affected twin (not recorded which). The specimen sequenced was blood. This rearrangement joins TRBV5-5 to TRBJ1-1. The CDR3 sequence: CASSLRANTEAFF.